Listed below are T cell receptor beta chains from one sample, sequenced in a study of blood T cell repertoires in COVID-19. Only in-frame clones appear in the TCRdb table, and some are missing; sequencing was by immunoSEQ multiplex PCR. The sample contains fewer than 200,000 clones, 70% to 80% of which appear only once. The sample comprised peripheral blood. Receptors were obtained from a woman aged 60-75 years with COVID-19, enrolled during active disease. The CDR3 runs from the conserved cysteine through the conserved F or W. Each record gives: V gene, J gene, D gene, clone size, CDR3 protein, CDR3 DNA. A D gene is named only where the DNA matches it firmly. Clone size is shown for a subset of rows, as once, few, many or a class of expanded clone.

>TRBV27|TRBJ2-7|TRBD2|.
CASRAFSASGNYEQYF
TGTGCCAGCAGAGCATTTTCGGCTAGCGGGAACTACGAGCAGTACTTC
>TRBV13|TRBJ2-7|TRBD2|.
CASSLEGGTYEQYF
TGTGCCAGCAGCTTAGAGGGAGGGACCTACGAGCAGTACTTC
>TRBV25-1|TRBJ2-3|TRBD2|.
CASSSGLALSTDTQYF
TGTGCCAGCAGTAGCGGACTAGCTCTTAGCACAGATACGCAGTATTTT
>TRBV5-1|TRBJ1-2|.|.
CASSLSDSRGGYTF
TGCGCCAGCAGCTTGAGTGACAGCCGCGGCGGCTACACCTTC
>TRBV3-1/TRBV3-2|TRBJ1-6|TRBD1|.
CASSNTGGNSPLHF
TGTGCCAGCAGCAACACAGGGGGCAATTCACCCCTCCACTTT
>TRBV15|TRBJ1-2|.|.
CATSSTGSPNYGYTF
TGTGCCACCAGCAGCACAGGGTCCCCTAACTATGGCTACACCTTC
>TRBV5-5|TRBJ2-5|.|.
CASSLDPSLEIQYF
TGTGCCAGCAGCTTGGACCCCTCCCTGGAGATCCAGTACTTC
>TRBV6-5|TRBJ2-1|.|.
CASSYYNGQGQFF
TGTGCCAGCAGTTACTATAACGGGCAGGGACAGTTCTTC
>TRBV11-2|TRBJ2-2|TRBD1|.
CASSSSGGHTGELFF
TGTGCCAGCAGCTCCTCAGGGGGCCACACCGGGGAGCTGTTTTTT
>TRBV7-6|TRBJ2-2|.|.
CASSPAGTNTGELFF
TGTGCCAGCAGTCCGGCGGGTACCAACACCGGGGAGCTGTTTTTT
>TRBV7-8|TRBJ2-2|.|.
CASSPWGVTGELFF
TGTGCCAGCAGCCCTTGGGGGGTCACCGGGGAGCTGTTTTTT
>TRBV19|TRBJ1-1|.|.
CASSPGSRNTEAFF
TGTGCCAGTAGTCCGGGATCTCGGAACACTGAAGCTTTCTTT
>TRBV6-6|TRBJ1-1|.|.
CASSTTDRNTEAFF
TGTGCCAGCAGTACCACGGACAGGAACACTGAAGCTTTCTTT
>TRBV19|TRBJ1-2|.|.
CASSPTMTNYGYTF
TGTGCCAGTAGTCCGACAATGACTAACTATGGCTACACCTTC
>TRBV4-3|TRBJ2-4|TRBD2|.
CASSQDFLAGGPKNIQYF
TGCGCCAGCAGCCAAGATTTCCTAGCGGGAGGGCCCAAAAACATTCAGTACTTC
>TRBV5-5|TRBJ2-4|TRBD2|.
CASSIGLAGGPRGFRNIQYF
TGTGCCAGCAGCATAGGACTAGCGGGAGGGCCGCGTGGGTTTAGAAACATTCAGTACTTC
>TRBV6-5|TRBJ1-6|TRBD1|.
CASTQKGASPLHF
TGTGCCAGCACCCAGAAGGGGGCTTCACCCCTCCACTTT
>TRBV18|TRBJ1-5|.|.
CASSPSGDNQPQHF
TGTGCCAGCTCACCGAGCGGGGACAATCAGCCCCAGCATTTT
>TRBV5-6|TRBJ2-1|TRBD2|.
CASSWFRLAVGDEQFF
TGTGCCAGCAGCTGGTTTCGGCTAGCGGTGGGGGATGAGCAGTTCTTC
>TRBV5-7|TRBJ2-5|.|once
CASSTGTEETQYF
TGTGCCAGCAGCACAGGGACGGAGGAGACCCAGTACTTC
>TRBV7-3|TRBJ2-3|.|.
CASSLNLGGSTDTQYF
TGTGCCAGCAGCTTAAACCTGGGGGGAAGCACAGATACGCAGTATTTT
>TRBV28|TRBJ2-5|.|.
CASINSRRNQETQYF
TGTGCCAGCATCAACTCGAGGCGAAACCAAGAGACCCAGTACTTC